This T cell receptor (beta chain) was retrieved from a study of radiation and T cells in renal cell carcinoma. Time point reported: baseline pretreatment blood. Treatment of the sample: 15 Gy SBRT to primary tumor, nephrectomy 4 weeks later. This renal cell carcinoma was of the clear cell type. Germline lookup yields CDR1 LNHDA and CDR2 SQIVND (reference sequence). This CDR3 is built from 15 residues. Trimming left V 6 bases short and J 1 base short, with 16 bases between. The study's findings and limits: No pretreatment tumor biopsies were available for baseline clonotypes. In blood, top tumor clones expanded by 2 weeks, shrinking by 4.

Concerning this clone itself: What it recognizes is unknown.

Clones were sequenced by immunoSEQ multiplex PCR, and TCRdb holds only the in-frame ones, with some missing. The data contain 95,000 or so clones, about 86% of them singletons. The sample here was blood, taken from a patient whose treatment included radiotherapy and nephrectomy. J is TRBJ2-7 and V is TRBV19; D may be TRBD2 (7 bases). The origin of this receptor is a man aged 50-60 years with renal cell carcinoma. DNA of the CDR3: TGTGCCAGTAGCGACCCAGGGGAGGGGTCCTACGAGCAGTACTTC. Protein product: CASSDPGEGSYEQYF.